What follows are 25 T cell receptor beta chains derived from one specimen sequenced in a study of T cell responses to AZD1222 COVID-19 vaccine. Produced via immunoSEQ multiplex PCR; TCRdb's table is partial and in-frame only. The data hold 150,000 to 200,000 clones, with 90% observed a single time. Source: peripheral blood, taken on day 0 of AZD1222 vaccination. Receptor source: an adult in good health.

The J gene is TRBJ2-4, the V gene TRBV23-1; TRBD1 agrees at 7 bases. TRBV23-1 is an ORF; its function is uncertain. J gave up 0 bases and V 6 bases, and 5 bases lay outside the gene matches. This CDR3 is built from 15 residues. CDR3 in amino acids: CASRQGKVAKNIQYF. The CDR3 DNA is TGCGCCAGCAGACAGGGGAAAGTAGCCAAAAACATTCAGTACTTC.

V gene TRBV4-3 combines with J gene TRBJ2-2; no reliable D call. Germline CDR1 and CDR2: LGHNA and YSLEER. The V end lost 2 bases, the J end lost 4 bases, and 8 bases lay between the germline ends. The CDR3 length is 14 residues. CDR3 protein: CASSQHDGTGELFF. The CDR3 DNA follows: TGCGCCAGCAGCCAACATGACGGCACCGGGGAGCTGTTTTTT.

This chain joins TRBV7-9 and TRBJ2-3; no reliable D call. Germline assignment: CDR1 SEHNR and CDR2 FQNEAQ (reference sequence). With 5 bases removed from V and 0 bases from J, the gap between germline ends came to 9 bases. CDR3 length equals 14 residues. The CDR3 protein is CASSLTLSTDTQYF. The CDR3 DNA sequence: TGTGCCAGCAGCCTGACACTGAGCACAGATACGCAGTATTTT. Based on the CDR3 plus reference TRBV7-9 and TRBJ2-3, the full variable domain is DTGVSQNPRHKITKRGQNVTFRCDPISEHNRLYWYRQTLGQGPEFLTYFQNEAQLEKSRLLSDRFSAERPKGSFSTLEIQRTEQGDSAMYLCASSLTLSTDTQYFGPGTRLTVL.

The chain recombines TRBV14 with TRBJ2-5, with 7 bases lining up with TRBD2. The CDR3 contains 14 residues. V was clipped by 4 bases and J by 4 bases; unmatched bases: 6. The germline V gene has CDR1 SGHDN and CDR2 FVKESK. Here the CDR3 reads CASSPRIAGETQYF. The CDR3 region has the DNA TGTGCCAGCAGCCCGAGGATAGCGGGAGAGACCCAGTACTTC.

The V call is TRBV9, the J call TRBJ2-1; 8 bases fit TRBD2. With V trimmed by 3 bases and J by 3 bases, 11 bases remained unmatched. The CDR3 spans 17 residues. Germline CDR1 SGDLS, CDR2 YYNGEE. CDR3 residues: CASSGSAGGANYNEQFF. CDR3 nucleotide sequence: TGTGCCAGCAGCGGGAGCGCGGGGGGTGCAAACTACAATGAGCAGTTCTTC.

This clone showed up just once. The V gene is TRBV7-2, the J gene TRBJ1-5; no firm D call. The CDR3 totals 13 residues. Germline CDR1 reads SGHTA; CDR2 reads FQGNSA. V lost 2 bases and J lost 7, with 9 bases in between. The CDR3 reads CASSLLDRQPQHF. CDR3 DNA: TGTGCCAGCAGCTTATTAGATCGGCAGCCCCAGCATTTT.

The genes are TRBV6-1 and TRBJ1-5; unclear D gene. Trimming took 2 bases from V and 5 from J, leaving 16 bases between them. The germline V gene encodes CDR1 MNHNS and CDR2 SASEGT. The CDR3 consists of 16 residues. The CDR3: CASSERAFEDHQPQHF. For the CDR3, the DNA is TGTGCCAGCAGTGAAAGGGCCTTTGAAGACCATCAGCCCCAGCATTTT.

The V and J genes are TRBV6-5 and TRBJ2-6; D is undetermined. There are 14 residues in the CDR3. The V end lost 6 bases, the J end lost 0 bases, and 6 bases lay between the germline ends. Germline V CDR1 and CDR2: MNHEY, SVGAGI. The CDR3 protein is CASSFDSGANVLTF. Here the CDR3 DNA reads TGTGCCAGCAGCTTTGACTCTGGGGCCAACGTCCTGACTTTC.

The chain has TRBV5-4 and TRBJ2-3; a possible D gene is TRBD2 (7 bases). Per germline, CDR1 SGHNT and CDR2 YYREEE (reference sequence). The CDR3 spans 19 residues. V gave up 2 bases and J gave up 2 bases, with 24 bases separating them. CDR3 region: CASSFLGGGRNDFTDTQYF. The CDR3 DNA reads as TGTGCCAGCAGCTTTCTGGGGGGGGGCAGAAATGACTTCACAGATACGCAGTATTTT. The variable domain in full, with the rest retrieved from reference TRBV5-4 and TRBJ2-3, is ETGVTQSPTHLIKTRGQQVTLRCSSQSGHNTVSWYQQALGQGPQFIFQYYREEENGRGNFPPRFSGLQFPNYSSELNVNALELDDSALYLCASSFLGGGRNDFTDTQYFGPGTRLTVL.

The chain links TRBV2 to TRBJ2-7; D is undetermined. Germline V lookup: CDR1 SNHLY, CDR2 FYNNEI. CDR3 length: 12 amino acids. Between the trimmed V and J ends, which lost 6 bases and 7 bases, there was a span of 13 bases. The chain's CDR3 is CASSSGLGEQYF. The CDR3 DNA reads TGTGCCAGCAGCTCCGGGCTTGGTGAGCAGTACTTC.

The chain joins TRBV19 to TRBJ1-6; 9 nucleotides align to TRBD1. The junction had 1 base not matched to a gene; V was cut back by 4 bases and J by 3 bases. The CDR3 spans 15 residues. Germline loops: CDR1 LNHDA, CDR2 SQIVND (reference sequence). CDR3: CASSTTGGYNSPLHF. The CDR3, as DNA: TGTGCCAGTAGTACGACAGGGGGCTATAATTCACCCCTCCACTTT.

The chain carries TRBV6-4 and TRBJ2-3; D unclear. CDR3 length: 13 residues. CDR1 and CDR2 from the germline V gene are MRHNA and SNTAGT. The ends were cut back, 2 bases at V and 2 bases at J, with 5 bases in the middle. This CDR3 reads CASSDPFTDTQYF. CDR3 in DNA: TGTGCCAGCAGTGACCCATTCACAGATACGCAGTATTTT.

This chain connects TRBV21-1 to TRBJ1-1; TRBD1 is the table's D call, not checked against the DNA. TRBV21-1 is a listed pseudogene. This CDR3 has 19 amino acids. In DNA, the CDR3 is TGTGCCAGCCGTGTCCTGGGGACAGGAAAGGGGGTCGGGAACACTGAAGCTTTCTTT. Translation: CASRVLGTGKGVGNTEAFF.

This chain joins TRBV7-9 and TRBJ1-2; 9 bases line up with TRBD1. The germline V gene encodes CDR1 SEHNR and CDR2 FQNEAQ (reference sequence). CDR3 length: 16 amino acids. With 3 bases clipped from V and 6 bases from J, the junction kept 11 bases outside the gene matches. The CDR3 here is CASSFGQGPGADGYTF. The DNA for the CDR3 is TGTGCCAGCAGCTTCGGACAGGGGCCCGGCGCAGATGGCTACACCTTC.

The chain uses TRBV14 and TRBJ2-1, with 12 positions matching TRBD2. The CDR3 covers 15 residues. Germline values: CDR1 SGHDN, CDR2 FVKESK. The V segment lost 1 base and the J segment 8 bases; nucleotides outside the gene matches: 3. The CDR3 nucleotides are TGTGCCAGCAGCCAAGGACTAGCGGGAGTCTATGAGCAGTTCTTC. Translated: CASSQGLAGVYEQFF.

The chain couples TRBV28 to TRBJ2-7; 10 bases align to TRBD2. The V gene's germline CDR1 is MDHEN and CDR2 SYDVKM. The CDR3 sequence is 15 residues long. V lost 5 bases, J lost 0 bases, and 4 bases stayed unmatched. CDR3 coding DNA: TGTGCCAGCAGTGGGTTAGCGGGGGGCTCCTACGAGCAGTACTTC. Translating gives CASSGLAGGSYEQYF.

The chain joins TRBV6-5 to TRBJ1-4; D perhaps matches TRBD1 (6 bases). Germline assignment: CDR1 MNHEY and CDR2 SVGAGI. The CDR3 runs 15 residues. Trimming pared 4 bases from V and 6 bases from J, leaving 15 bases between. The DNA of the CDR3 is TGTGCCAGCAGTTTACTAACGGGGGCGGATGAAAAACTGTTTTTT. Its translation: CASSLLTGADEKLFF.

V is TRBV5-6 and J is TRBJ2-7; 8 bases are a match to TRBD2. CDR1 is SGHDT, CDR2 YYEEEE, per germline. There are 15 residues in the CDR3. Trimming removed 0 bases from V and 7 bases from J; junction bases left unmatched: 9. CDR3 residues: CASSLVGAGGREQYF. CDR3 bases: TGTGCCAGCAGCTTGGTAGGTGCGGGGGGCAGGGAGCAGTACTTC.

The chain uses TRBV24-1 and TRBJ2-2, with 9 nucleotides matching TRBD1. The junction had 4 bases not matched to a gene; V was cut back by 4 bases and J by 2 bases. The CDR3 consists of 16 residues. Germline V gives CDR1 KGHDR, CDR2 SFDVKD. The CDR3 DNA is TGTGCCACCAGTGAGCAGGGACAGGGAAACACCGGGGAGCTGTTTTTT. This translates into CATSEQGQGNTGELFF.

Comment on this clone: Different DNA sequences within this sample yield the same CDR3. This chain joins TRBV12-5 and TRBJ2-6; 11 positions match TRBD1. The CDR3 totals 18 residues. V shed 3 bases and J 0 bases; nucleotides not matched to a gene: 4. Germline lookup yields CDR1 LGHNT and CDR2 FRNRAP. The CDR3 loop is CASGFLGTGGSGANVLTF. The CDR3 DNA reads as TGTGCTAGTGGTTTCCTGGGGACAGGGGGCTCTGGGGCCAACGTCCTGACTTTC.

The gene calls are TRBV9 and TRBJ1-2; maybe TRBD1 (6 bases). This CDR3 contains 13 residues. Trimming shortened V by 3 bases and J by 2 bases, and 8 bases separated the two germline ends. Germline CDR1 and CDR2: SGDLS and YYNGEE. In DNA, the CDR3 is TGTGCCAGCAGCGCTCAGGGGAACTATGGCTACACCTTC. Protein sequence: CASSAQGNYGYTF.

The chain joins TRBV10-3 to TRBJ1-2; D possibly corresponds to TRBD1 (6 bases). This CDR3 spans 14 amino acids. Trimming removed 6 bases from V and 1 base from J, with 12 bases in between. The germline gives CDR1 ENHRY, CDR2 SYGVKD. In DNA form, the CDR3 reads TGTGCCATCAGGGGGGCCGATAATAACTATGGCTACACCTTC. It translates to CAIRGADNNYGYTF.

V is TRBV7-3 and J is TRBJ1-1; D is ambiguous. The length of the CDR3 is 13 residues. V was trimmed by 2 bases and J by 1 base, leaving 5 bases between them. Germline V CDR1 and CDR2: SGHTA, FQGTGA. The CDR3 loop reads CASSLWGNTEAFF. The CDR3 DNA reads TGTGCCAGCAGCTTATGGGGGAACACTGAAGCTTTCTTT.

This chain links TRBV3-1 (or the pseudogene TRBV3-2) with TRBJ1-4; 7 positions match TRBD1. Per germline, CDR1 LGHDT and CDR2 YNNKEL (reference sequence). CDR3 length: 15 amino acids. The junction had 7 bases not matched to a gene; V was cut back by 6 bases and J by 3 bases. The CDR3 is CASRQTGAANEKLFF. CDR3 coding DNA: TGTGCCAGCAGACAAACAGGGGCAGCTAATGAAAAACTGTTTTTT.

The chain uses TRBV3-1 (or the pseudogene TRBV3-2) and TRBJ2-5; maybe TRBD2 (6 bases). The germline CDR1 and CDR2 sequences are LGHDT and YNNKEL (reference sequence). CDR3 length: 13 amino acids. Trimming stripped 1 base from V and 7 bases from J, with 10 bases between. DNA for the CDR3: TGTGCCAGCAGCCAAGGGGACTGGGGGACCCAGTACTTC. The encoded protein is CASSQGDWGTQYF.